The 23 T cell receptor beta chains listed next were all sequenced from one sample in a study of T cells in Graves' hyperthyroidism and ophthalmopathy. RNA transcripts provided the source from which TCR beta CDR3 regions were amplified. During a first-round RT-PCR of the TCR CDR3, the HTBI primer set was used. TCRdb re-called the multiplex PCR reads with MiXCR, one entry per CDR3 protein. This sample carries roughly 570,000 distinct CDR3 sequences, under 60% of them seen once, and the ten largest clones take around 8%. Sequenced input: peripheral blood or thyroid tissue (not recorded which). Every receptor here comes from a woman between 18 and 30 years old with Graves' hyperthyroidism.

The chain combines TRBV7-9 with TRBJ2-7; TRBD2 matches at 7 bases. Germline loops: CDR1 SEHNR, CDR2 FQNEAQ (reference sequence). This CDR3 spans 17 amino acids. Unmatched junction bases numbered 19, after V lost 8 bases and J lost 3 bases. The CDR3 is CASSPSEPAGTFYEQYF. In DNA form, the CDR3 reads TGTGCCAGCTCACCATCGGAGCCAGCGGGAACTTTCTACGAGCAGTACTTC.

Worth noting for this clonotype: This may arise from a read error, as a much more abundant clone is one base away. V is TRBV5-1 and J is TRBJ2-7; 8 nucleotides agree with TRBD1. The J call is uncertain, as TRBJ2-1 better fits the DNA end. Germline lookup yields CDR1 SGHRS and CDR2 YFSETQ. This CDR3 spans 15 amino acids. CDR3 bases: TGCGCCAGCAGCACCCGGACAGGGATGGCCTACGAGCAGTTCTTC. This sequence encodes CASSTRTGMAYEQFF.

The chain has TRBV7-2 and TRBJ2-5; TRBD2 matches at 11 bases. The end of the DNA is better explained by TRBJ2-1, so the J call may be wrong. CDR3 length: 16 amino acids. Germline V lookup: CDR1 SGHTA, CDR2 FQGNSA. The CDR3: CASQSGTSGFPREQFF. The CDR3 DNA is TGTGCCAGCCAATCCGGGACTAGCGGTTTCCCGAGGGAGCAGTTCTTC.

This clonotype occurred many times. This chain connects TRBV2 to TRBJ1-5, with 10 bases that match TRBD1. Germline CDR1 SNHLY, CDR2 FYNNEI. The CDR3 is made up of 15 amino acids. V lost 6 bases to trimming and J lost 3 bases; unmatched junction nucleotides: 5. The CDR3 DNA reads TGTGCCAGCAGGCCGGGACAGGGGAACAATCAGCCCCAGCATTTT. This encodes CASRPGQGNNQPQHF.

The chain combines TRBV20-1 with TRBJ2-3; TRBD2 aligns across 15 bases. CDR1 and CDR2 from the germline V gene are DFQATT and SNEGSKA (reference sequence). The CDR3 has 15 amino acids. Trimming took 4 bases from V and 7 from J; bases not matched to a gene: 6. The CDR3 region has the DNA TGCAGTGCTACCTGGACTAGCGGGAGGGAAAATACGCAGTATTTT. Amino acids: CSATWTSGRENTQYF.

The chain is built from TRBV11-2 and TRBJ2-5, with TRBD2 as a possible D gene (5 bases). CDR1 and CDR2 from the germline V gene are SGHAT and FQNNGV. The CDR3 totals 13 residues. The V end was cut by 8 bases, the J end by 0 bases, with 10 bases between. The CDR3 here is CASPRTYQETQYF. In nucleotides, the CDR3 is TGTGCCAGCCCCAGGACTTACCAAGAGACCCAGTACTTC.

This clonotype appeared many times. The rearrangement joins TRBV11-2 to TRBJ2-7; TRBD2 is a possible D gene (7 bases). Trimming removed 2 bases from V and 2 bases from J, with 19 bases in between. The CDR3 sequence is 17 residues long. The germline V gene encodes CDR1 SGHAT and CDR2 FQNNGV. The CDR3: CASSLYSGGSGPYEQYF. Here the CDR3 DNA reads TGTGCCAGCAGCTTATACTCGGGGGGCAGCGGACCCTACGAGCAGTACTTC. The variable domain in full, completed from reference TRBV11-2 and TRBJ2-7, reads EAGVAQSPRYKIIEKRQSVAFWCNPISGHATLYWYQQILGQGPKLLIQFQNNGVVDDSQLPKDRFSAERLKGVDSTLKIQPAKLEDSAVYLCASSLYSGGSGPYEQYFGPGTRLTVT.

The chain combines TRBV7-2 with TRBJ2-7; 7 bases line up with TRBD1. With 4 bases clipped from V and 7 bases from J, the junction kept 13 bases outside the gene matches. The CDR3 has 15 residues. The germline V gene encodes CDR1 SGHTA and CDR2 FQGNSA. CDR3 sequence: CASSSPGTDTGEQYF. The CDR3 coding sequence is TGTGCCAGCAGCTCCCCAGGGACAGACACCGGGGAGCAGTACTTC.

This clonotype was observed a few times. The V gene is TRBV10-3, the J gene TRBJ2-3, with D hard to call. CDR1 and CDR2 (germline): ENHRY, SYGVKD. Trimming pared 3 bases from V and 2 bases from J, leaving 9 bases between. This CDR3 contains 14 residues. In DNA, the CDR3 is TGTGCCATCAGTGAAAAAGATTCCACAGATACGCAGTATTTT. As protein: CAISEKDSTDTQYF.

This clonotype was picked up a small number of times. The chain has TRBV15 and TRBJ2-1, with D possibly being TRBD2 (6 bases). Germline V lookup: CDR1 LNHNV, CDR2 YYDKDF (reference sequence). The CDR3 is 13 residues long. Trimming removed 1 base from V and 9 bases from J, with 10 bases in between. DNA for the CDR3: TGTGCCACCAGCAGAGGACTAGATAGTGAGCAGTTCTTC. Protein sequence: CATSRGLDSEQFF.

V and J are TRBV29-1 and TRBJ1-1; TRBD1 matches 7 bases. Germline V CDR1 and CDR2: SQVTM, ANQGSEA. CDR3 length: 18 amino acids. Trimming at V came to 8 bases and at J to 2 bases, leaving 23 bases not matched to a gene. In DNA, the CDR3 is TGCAGCACATGGGCTGTGACGGGAGGCGGGACAGCAAACACTGAAGCTTTCTTT. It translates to CSTWAVTGGGTANTEAFF.

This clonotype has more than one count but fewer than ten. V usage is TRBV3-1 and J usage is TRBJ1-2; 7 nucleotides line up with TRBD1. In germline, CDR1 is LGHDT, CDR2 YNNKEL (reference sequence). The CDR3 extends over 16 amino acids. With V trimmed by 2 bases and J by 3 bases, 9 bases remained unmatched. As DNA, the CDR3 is TGTGCCAGCAGCCAATACCCGACAGGGTTTGACTATGGCTACACCTTC. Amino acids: CASSQYPTGFDYGYTF.

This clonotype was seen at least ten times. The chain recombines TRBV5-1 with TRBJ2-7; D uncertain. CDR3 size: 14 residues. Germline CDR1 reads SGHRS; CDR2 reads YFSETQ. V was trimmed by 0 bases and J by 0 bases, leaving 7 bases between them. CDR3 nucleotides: TGCGCCAGCAGCTTGGCTCCGGGCTCCTACGAGCAGTACTTC. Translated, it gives CASSLAPGSYEQYF.

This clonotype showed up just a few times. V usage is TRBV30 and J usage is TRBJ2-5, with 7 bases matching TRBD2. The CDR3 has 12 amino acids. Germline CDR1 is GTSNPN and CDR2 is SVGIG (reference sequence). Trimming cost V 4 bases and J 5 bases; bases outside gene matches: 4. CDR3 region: CAWNPGGETQYF. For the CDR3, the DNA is TGTGCCTGGAACCCCGGGGGGGAGACCCAGTACTTC. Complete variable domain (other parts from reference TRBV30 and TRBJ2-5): SQTIHQWPATLVQPVGSPLSLECTVEGTSNPNLYWYRQAAGRGLQLLFYSVGIGQISSEVPQNLSASRPQDRQFILSSKKLLLSDSGFYLCAWNPGGETQYFGPGTRLLVL.

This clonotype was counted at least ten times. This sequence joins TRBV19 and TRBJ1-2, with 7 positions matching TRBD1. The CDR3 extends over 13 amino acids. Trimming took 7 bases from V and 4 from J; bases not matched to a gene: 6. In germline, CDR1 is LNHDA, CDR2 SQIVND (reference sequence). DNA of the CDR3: TGTGCCAGTACCTCGGGACAGACCTATGGCTACACCTTC. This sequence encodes CASTSGQTYGYTF.

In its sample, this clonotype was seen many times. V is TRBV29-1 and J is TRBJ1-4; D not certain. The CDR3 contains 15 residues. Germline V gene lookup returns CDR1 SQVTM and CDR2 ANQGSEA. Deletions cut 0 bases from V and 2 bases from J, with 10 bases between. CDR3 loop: CSVEERIGTNEKLFF. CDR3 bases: TGCAGCGTTGAAGAGAGAATAGGGACTAATGAAAAACTGTTTTTT. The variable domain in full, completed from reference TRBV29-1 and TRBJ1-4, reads SAVISQKPSRDICQRGTSLTIQCQVDSQVTMMFWYRQQPGQSLTLIATANQGSEATYESGFVIDKFPISRPNLTFSTLTVSNMSPEDSSIYLCSVEERIGTNEKLFFGSGTQLSVL.

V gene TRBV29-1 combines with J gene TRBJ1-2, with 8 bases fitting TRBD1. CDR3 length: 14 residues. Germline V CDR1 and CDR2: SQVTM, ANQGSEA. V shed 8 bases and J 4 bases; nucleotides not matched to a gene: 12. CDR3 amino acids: CSTLLQGAGYGYTF. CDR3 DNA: TGCAGCACCCTACTCCAGGGGGCTGGCTATGGCTACACCTTC.

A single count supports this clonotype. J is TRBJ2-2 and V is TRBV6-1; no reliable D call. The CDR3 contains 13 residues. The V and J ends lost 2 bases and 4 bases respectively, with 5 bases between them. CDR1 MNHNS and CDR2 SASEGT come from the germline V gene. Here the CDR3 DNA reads TGTGCCAGCAGTGAAACGGGCACCGGGGAGCTGTTTTTT. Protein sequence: CASSETGTGELFF.

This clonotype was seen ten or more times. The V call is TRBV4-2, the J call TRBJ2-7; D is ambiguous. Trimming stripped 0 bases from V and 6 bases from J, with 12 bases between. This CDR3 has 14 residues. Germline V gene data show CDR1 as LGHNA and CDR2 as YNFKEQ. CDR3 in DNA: TGTGCCAGCAGCCAAGATTCGTCTCCTACCGAGCAGTACTTC. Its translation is CASSQDSSPTEQYF.

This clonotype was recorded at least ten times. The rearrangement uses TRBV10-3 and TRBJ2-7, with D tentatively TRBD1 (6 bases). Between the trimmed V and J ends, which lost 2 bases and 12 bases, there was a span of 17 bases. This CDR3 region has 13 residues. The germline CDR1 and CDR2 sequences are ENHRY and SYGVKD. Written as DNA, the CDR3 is TGTGCCATCAGTGAGCAAGTCCGGGACATTATGTACTTC. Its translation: CAISEQVRDIMYF.

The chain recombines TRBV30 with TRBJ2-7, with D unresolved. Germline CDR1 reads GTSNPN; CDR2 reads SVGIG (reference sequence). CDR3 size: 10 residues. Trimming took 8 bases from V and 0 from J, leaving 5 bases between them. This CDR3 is CAVNSYEQYF. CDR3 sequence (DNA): TGTGCCGTCAACTCCTACGAGCAGTACTTC.

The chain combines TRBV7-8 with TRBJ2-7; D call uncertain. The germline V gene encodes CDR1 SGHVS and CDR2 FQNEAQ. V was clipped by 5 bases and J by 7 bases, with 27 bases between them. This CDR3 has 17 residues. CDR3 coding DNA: TGTGCCAGCAGCCCGGGTCAGGCTAGGAGACCAATCGATGAGCAGTACTTC. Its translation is CASSPGQARRPIDEQYF.

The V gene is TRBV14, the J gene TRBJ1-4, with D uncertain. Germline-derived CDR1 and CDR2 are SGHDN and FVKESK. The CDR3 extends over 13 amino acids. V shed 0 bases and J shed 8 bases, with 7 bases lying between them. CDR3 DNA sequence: TGTGCCAGCAGCCAAGATATAGGAGAAAAACTGTTTTTT. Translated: CASSQDIGEKLFF.